The sequence of this T cell receptor (beta chain) was determined in a study of OX40 agonist ivuxolimab in advanced cancers. Study details: Ivuxolimab, an antibody that agonizes OX40 (CD134), was administered to the patients.

For this clone: Its specificity is unknown.

CDR3 length: 15 residues. CDR1 and CDR2 from the germline V gene are LGHNA and YSLEER. V lost 5 bases and J 5 bases, leaving 15 bases between the germline ends. General study findings and limits: Among the lowest peripheral clonal expansion occurred in 0.1-3.0 mg/kg partial responders. The mean number of expanded clones was higher in CD8+ T cells than in CD4+.

The sampling schedule covered blood at baseline, cycle 4 day 1, and cycle 7 day 1. The table came from immunoSEQ multiplex PCR; TCRdb's copy has only in-frame clones and leaves some out. The sample contains 45,000 to 60,000 clones, around 87% of which appear only once. Sequencing was performed on CD4+ or CD8+ T cells sorted from blood, taken in a trial of the OX40 agonist ivuxolimab. J is TRBJ1-4 and V is TRBV4-3; D gene ambiguous. The TCR originated in an adult with an advanced solid tumor such as melanoma, head and neck, liver or kidney cancer. The CDR3 region has the DNA TGCGCCAGCAGCGTCGACGGGGAAAGCAATGAAAAACTGTTTTTT. Translation: CASSVDGESNEKLFF.